Below, 6 T cell receptor beta chains from the same sample are listed, as sequenced in a study of CD8 T cells in ankylosing spondylitis. MiXCR, applied by TCRdb to the 5' RACE reads, yields one record per CDR3 protein. Here the sample spans about 250,000 distinct CDR3 sequences, 30% to 40% being singletons. Input material: blood, either unsorted or a sorted T cell fraction (not recorded which). These receptors were obtained from a male donor with ankylosing spondylitis or in good health (not recorded which).

J is TRBJ1-4 and V is TRBV6-5, with 7 nucleotides matching TRBD1. The CDR3 contains 15 residues. V lost 0 bases and J lost 9; bases outside the gene matches: 7. CDR1 is MNHEY, CDR2 SVGAGI, per germline. Here the CDR3 reads CASSYSGQERKKLFF. The CDR3 bases are TGTGCCAGCAGTTACTCTGGACAGGAGAGGAAAAAACTGTTTTTT.

This clonotype has more than one count but fewer than ten. V gene TRBV20-1 combines with J gene TRBJ1-2; no clear D. From germline, CDR1 is DFQATT and CDR2 SNEGSKA (reference sequence). Trimming removed 1 base from V and 0 bases from J, with 12 bases in between. This CDR3 is 15 amino acids long. As DNA, the CDR3 is TGCAGTGCTAGAGTACAGACCCTAGCTAACTATGGCTACACCTTC. Amino acid sequence: CSARVQTLANYGYTF.

The chain links TRBV20-1 to TRBJ1-6; possible D gene TRBD1, 6 bases. Germline assignment: CDR1 DFQATT and CDR2 SNEGSKA (reference sequence). V gave up 3 bases and J gave up 10 bases, with 19 bases separating them. The CDR3 has 15 amino acids. The CDR3 loop reads CSARERGLGVSPLHF. The DNA for the CDR3 is TGCAGTGCTAGGGAGCGGGGGCTGGGTGTGTCACCCCTCCACTTT.

J is TRBJ2-3 and V is TRBV6-5, with unresolved D. CDR3 size: 12 residues. With 2 bases removed from V and 7 bases from J, the gap between germline ends came to 7 bases. The V gene's germline CDR1 is MNHEY and CDR2 SVGAGI. The CDR3 is CASSYDTNTQYF. The CDR3 DNA reads as TGTGCCAGCAGTTACGACACCAATACGCAGTATTTT.

Many counts were recorded for this clonotype. The rearrangement uses TRBV7-9 and TRBJ2-7; 7 nucleotides line up with TRBD1. This CDR3 is built from 13 residues. CDR1 and CDR2 from the germline V gene are SEHNR and FQNEAQ (reference sequence). The junction had 4 bases not matched to a gene; V was cut back by 6 bases and J by 2 bases. The DNA of the CDR3 is TGTGCCAGCAGTCCAGGGGGTCCCTACGAGCAGTACTTC. It codes for CASSPGGPYEQYF.

This clonotype was counted only a few times. The CDR3 DNA reads as TGTGCCAGCAGCGAAAAAAACCAAGAGACCCAGTACTTC. This sequence encodes CASSEKNQETQYF. The V and J genes are TRBV7-9 and TRBJ2-5; D gene unclear. Germline V gene lookup returns CDR1 SEHNR and CDR2 FQNEAQ (reference sequence). The CDR3 loop spans 13 amino acids. With 5 bases removed from V and 0 bases from J, the gap between germline ends came to 7 bases.